The 14 T cell receptor delta chains given below trace back to one sample, sequenced in a study of delta chains in infants with herpesvirus infections. PBMC RNA was reverse transcribed using gamma-chain- and delta-chain-specific primers. TCRdb redid clone calling on the RT-PCR reads using CATT. In the table there are 700 or so delta-chain clones, 10% to 15% of which are singletons. Sequencing was performed on peripheral blood, taken at time point 2 of longitudinal follow-up. These receptor sequences come from a human donor who was a Ugandan infant, either HIV-exposed or HIV-unexposed (not recorded which).

This clone rates as large. V and J are TRDV3 and TRDJ1; D unclear. Germline V gene lookup returns CDR1 TVYSNPD and CDR2 GDNSRS (reference sequence). With 2 bases removed from V and 3 bases from J, the gap between germline ends came to 10 bases. CDR3 length: 12 residues. The CDR3 DNA follows: TGTGCCTTTCCGGTCGATGCCGATAAACTCATCTTT. It encodes CAFPVDADKLIF.

By sample fraction, this clone is large. The chain links TRDV2 to TRDJ1; D is perhaps TRDD3 (5 bases). The V gene lost 5 bases and the J gene lost 0 bases, with 18 bases spanning the gap. Germline lookup yields CDR1 GEAIGNYY and CDR2 EKD. This CDR3 contains 16 residues. CDR3 in DNA: TGTGCCTGTGCCCCGGTGGGGAAGGGAGACACCGATAAACTCATCTTT. Protein product: CACAPVGKGDTDKLIF.

The V and J genes are TRDV3 and TRDJ1, with 7 bases matching TRDD2. As TCRdb names no J gene, one was assigned here on the basis of a DNA match to germline. CDR3 length: 17 amino acids. CDR1 and CDR2 (germline): TVYSNPD, GDNSRS (reference sequence). Trimming removed 1 base from V and 1 base from J; junction bases left unmatched: 15. CDR3 bases: TGTGCCTTTAACCCCTTCCTTCCCGGGGACATCACCGATAAACTCATCTTT. Translating gives CAFNPFLPGDITDKLIF.

The V and J genes are TRDV2 and TRDJ3; TRDD3 agrees at 8 bases. V was pared by 0 bases and J by 0 bases, with 3 bases of the junction left unmatched. The germline V gene encodes CDR1 GEAIGNYY and CDR2 EKD. The CDR3 consists of 18 residues. CDR3 loop: CACDTWGMSSWDTRQMFF. The CDR3 DNA is TGTGCCTGTGACACCTGGGGGATGAGCTCCTGGGACACCCGACAGATGTTTTTC.

This chain joins TRDV2 and TRDJ1; D is undetermined. Germline V lookup: CDR1 GEAIGNYY, CDR2 EKD. This CDR3 has 11 amino acids. Trimming removed 5 bases at V and 0 bases at J, with 3 bases between. CDR3 region: CACGYTDKLIF. The CDR3 coding sequence is TGTGCCTGTGGGTACACCGATAAACTCATCTTT.

Remarks on this clone: A much bigger clone sits one base away, suggesting this may be a read error. The chain has TRDV1 and TRDJ1, with a tentative D call TRDD3 (6 bases). CDR1 TSWWSYY and CDR2 QGS come from the germline V gene. V dropped 7 bases and J dropped 4 bases, with 19 bases sitting between them. The CDR3 is 15 amino acids. CDR3 loop: CALVPVRGGSDKLIF. The CDR3 coding sequence is TGTGCTCTTGTGCCTGTTCGAGGGGGGAGCGATAAACTCATCTTT.

This clone came up a few times. Since a far larger clone is one base different, this is likely a read error. Within the sample, other DNA sequences also encode this same CDR3. This chain uses TRDV1 with TRDJ1, with 13 bases aligning to TRDD3. Germline-derived CDR1 and CDR2 are TSWWSYY and QGS. The V and J ends lost 3 bases and 6 bases, in that order; junction bases with no gene match: 28. The CDR3 runs to 23 residues. The CDR3: CALGDPPGPTPHWGIRWGNKLIF. In nucleotides, the CDR3 is TGTGCTCTTGGGGATCCCCCGGGGCCCACACCTCACTGGGGGATACGCTGGGGCAATAAACTCATCTTT.

This clone is termed large. V is TRDV1 and J is TRDJ1, with 8 positions matching TRDD3. V lost 0 bases and J lost 0; bases outside the gene matches: 21. The CDR3 is 22 amino acids. CDR1 and CDR2 (germline): TSWWSYY, QGS. CDR3 amino acids: CALGELHPKSRGYNPYTDKLIF. The DNA of the CDR3 is TGTGCTCTTGGGGAACTCCACCCAAAGTCCCGGGGATACAACCCATACACCGATAAACTCATCTTT.

This clone has a handful of counts. The chain is built from TRDV1 and TRDJ1; TRDD3 agrees at 8 bases. This CDR3 region has 21 residues. J gave up 0 bases and V 2 bases, and 20 bases lay outside the gene matches. CDR1 is TSWWSYY, CDR2 QGS, per germline. The CDR3 region has the DNA TGTGCTCTTGGGGAATTTCGAGGTGACGAGGACTGGGGGTCTTACACCGATAAACTCATCTTT. It encodes CALGEFRGDEDWGSYTDKLIF.

This clone was detected a few times. The chain uses TRDV2 and TRDJ3, with 8 bases identical to TRDD3. The J gene, absent from TCRdb, was called here by matching the DNA to germline. Germline V gene sequence: CDR1 GEAIGNYY, CDR2 EKD. This CDR3 is 19 amino acids long. With 0 bases clipped from V and 0 bases from J, the junction kept 6 bases outside the gene matches. CDR3 in DNA: TGTGCCTGTGACACCGCGGGATACGCTGGCTCCTGGGACACCCGACAGATGTTTTTC. Protein sequence: CACDTAGYAGSWDTRQMFF.

A remark on this clone: Since a far larger clone is one base different, this is likely a read error. No J gene call was made, and the V gene is TRDV2; the table's D gene call, TRDD3, was not cross checked with the DNA. This CDR3 comprises 18 residues. CDR1 and CDR2 from the germline V gene are GEAIGNYY and EKD. As DNA, the CDR3 is TGTGCCTGTGACAGACTTTTCCCGACTGGGGGTCGGACAGCACAACCCTTCTTT. This sequence encodes CACDRLFPTGGRTAQPFF.

This clone has just a few counts. V usage is TRDV1 and J usage is TRDJ1; 12 bases align to TRDD3. The trim removed 2 bases at V and 2 bases at J, leaving 18 bases unmatched. This CDR3 contains 21 residues. Per germline, CDR1 TSWWSYY and CDR2 QGS. The CDR3 nucleotides are TGTGCTCTTGGGGAATATCGGTCCTACGGTTACTGGGGGATACTAACCGATAAACTCATCTTT. Amino acid sequence: CALGEYRSYGYWGILTDKLIF.

Comments on this clone: A far larger clone is off by one base, so a read error is likely. The rearrangement uses TRDV2 and TRDJ1, with TRDD3 matching over 7 bases. TCRdb offers no J gene call, so here the DNA was matched to germline to obtain one. This CDR3 spans 14 amino acids. Germline V lookup: CDR1 GEAIGNYY, CDR2 EKD. The V and J ends lost 3 bases and 2 bases, in that order; junction bases with no gene match: 5. CDR3: CACDALGVTDKLIF. The CDR3, as DNA: TGTGCCTGTGACGCCCTGGGGGTTACCGATAAACTCATCTTT.

A word on this clone: A read error may explain this, as a much larger clone is one base away. The chain employs TRDV1 and TRDJ1; 7 bases line up with TRDD3. The CDR3 sequence is 22 residues long. The V segment lost 3 bases and the J segment 0 bases; nucleotides outside the gene matches: 25. Germline V gives CDR1 TSWWSYY, CDR2 QGS. The CDR3 bases are TGTGCTCTTGGGGACGCGCCCGCCTCCCTCCCGTACTGGGGCCCGTACACCGATAAACTCATCTTT. As protein: CALGDAPASLPYWGPYTDKLIF.